This passage covers 5 T cell receptor beta chains from one sample sequenced in a study of cytomegalovirus exposure and HLA in healthy donors. Measured with immunoSEQ multiplex PCR; TCRdb has only the in-frame clones, and not every one. Of fewer than 90,000 clones listed, approximately 84% are singletons. The sample consisted of PBMCs. These receptors came from a young woman in good health and CMV-seropositive.

J is TRBJ1-1 and V is TRBV5-1; D gene uncertain. CDR1 and CDR2 (germline): SGHRS, YFSETQ. The CDR3 has 13 residues. Trimming pared 0 bases from V and 1 base from J, leaving 4 bases between. CDR3 protein: CASSLGRNTEAFF. The CDR3 coding sequence is TGCGCCAGCAGCTTGGGGAGGAACACTGAAGCTTTCTTT.

V is TRBV6-1 and J is TRBJ1-1; tentative D call: TRBD1 (5 bases). From germline, CDR1 is MNHNS and CDR2 SASEGT. The CDR3 extends over 14 amino acids. The V and J ends lost 10 bases and 3 bases respectively, with 18 bases between them. This CDR3 is CAILTGTDYTEAFF. The CDR3 DNA reads as TGTGCCATCTTAACCGGGACTGATTACACTGAAGCTTTCTTT.

The rearrangement uses TRBV14 and TRBJ1-6, with TRBD1 matching 7 bases. J was trimmed by 0 bases and V by 3 bases; bases with no gene match: 2. Germline CDR1 SGHDN, CDR2 FVKESK. The CDR3 is 16 amino acids. The CDR3 loop is CASSHRGSSYNSPLHF. The CDR3 nucleotides read TGTGCCAGCAGCCACAGGGGGAGCTCCTATAATTCACCCCTCCACTTT. The variable domain in full, with the rest retrieved from reference TRBV14 and TRBJ1-6, is EAGVTQFPSHSVIEKGQTVTLRCDPISGHDNLYWYRRVMGKEIKFLLHFVKESKQDESGMPNNRFLAERTGGTYSTLKVQPAELEDSGVYFCASSHRGSSYNSPLHFGNGTRLTVT.

V is TRBV5-6 and J is TRBJ2-1; 9 bases fit TRBD2. Germline assignment: CDR1 SGHDT and CDR2 YYEEEE. The V gene end was trimmed by 4 bases and the J gene end by 6 bases; junction bases not matched to a gene: 2. This CDR3 region has 13 residues. The CDR3 DNA follows: TGTGCCAGCAGCACGGGACTAGCCAATGAGCAGTTCTTC. Its protein is CASSTGLANEQFF.

This chain connects TRBV19 to TRBJ2-3, with TRBD1 matching over 7 bases. V was pared by 7 bases and J by 4 bases, with 8 bases of the junction left unmatched. Per the germline V gene, CDR1 is LNHDA and CDR2 is SQIVND (reference sequence). The CDR3 is 14 amino acids. As DNA, the CDR3 is TGTGCCAGTACCCGACAGGGCAGCCCAGATACGCAGTATTTT. Its protein is CASTRQGSPDTQYF.